Following are 21 T cell receptor beta chains from one sample sequenced in a study of cytomegalovirus exposure and HLA in healthy donors (dated by TCRdb to about 2017). Library construction relied on the immunoSEQ multiplex PCR assay. For the multiplex PCR, a mixture combining 60 forward primers for TCR Vbeta segments and 13 reverse primers for TCR Jbeta segments was used. As stored in TCRdb, this immuneACCESS dataset retains in-frame rearrangements with V and J assigned. A fraction of the clones does not appear; measured against another copy, unresolved V genes explain less than half of the discrepancy, and the remainder lacks a known reason. The sample data list 55,000 to 70,000 clones, and about 63% of these were observed just once. Of the sample, around 17% falls within the top ten clones. The sequencing input was PBMCs. The receptor source for this set is a man in his forties in good health and CMV-seropositive.

J is TRBJ1-1 and V is TRBV19; the match to TRBD1 covers 7 bases. Germline V gene sequence: CDR1 LNHDA, CDR2 SQIVND (reference sequence). This CDR3 has 14 residues. With 7 bases clipped from V and 0 bases from J, the junction kept 5 bases outside the gene matches. Here the CDR3 reads CASISTGLNTEAFF. The CDR3 bases are TGTGCCAGTATCTCGACAGGGTTGAACACTGAAGCTTTCTTT.

V gene TRBV6-1 combines with J gene TRBJ1-2; D not certain. Trimming pared 2 bases from V and 8 bases from J, leaving 24 bases between. The CDR3 has 17 residues. CDR1 and CDR2 from the germline V gene are MNHNS and SASEGT. The CDR3 DNA follows: TGTGCCAGCAGTGAACTGGGCTTGAGCTCCCCAAGGAGGGGCTACACCTTC. This sequence encodes CASSELGLSSPRRGYTF.

This clone was picked up many times. The chain joins TRBV18 to TRBJ1-2, with TRBD1 identical over 9 bases. V lost 0 bases to trimming and J lost 4 bases; unmatched junction nucleotides: 9. The CDR3 totals 17 residues. The V gene's germline CDR1 is KGHSH and CDR2 LQKENI. CDR3 sequence: CASSPPMSTGGGYGYTF. DNA of the CDR3: TGTGCCAGCTCACCACCGATGTCTACAGGGGGCGGCTATGGCTACACCTTC.

This clone was seen a few times. The chain combines TRBV20-1 with TRBJ2-7; unclear D gene. The CDR3 is made up of 11 amino acids. Germline V gene lookup returns CDR1 DFQATT and CDR2 SNEGSKA (reference sequence). V gave up 3 bases and J gave up 2 bases, with 5 bases separating them. The CDR3 nucleotides read TGCAGTGCTAGTCAAACCTACGAGCAGTACTTC. This sequence encodes CSASQTYEQYF.

This clone was found a few times. The chain links TRBV29-1 to TRBJ2-2; D remains unclear. The germline CDR1 and CDR2 sequences are SQVTM and ANQGSEA. The CDR3 length is 13 residues. Trimming left V 5 bases short and J 5 bases short, with 12 bases between. The CDR3 nucleotides read TGCAGCGTTCGGTCTACGAGGACCGGGGAGCTGTTTTTT. Amino acid sequence: CSVRSTRTGELFF.

The CDR3 region is CAWSVNSDTQYF. The CDR3 nucleotides read TGTGCCTGGAGTGTCAATTCAGATACGCAGTATTTT. The gene calls are TRBV30 and TRBJ2-3; D is uncertain. CDR3 length equals 12 residues. Trimming took off 0 bases at V and 4 bases at J, with 5 bases between the two ends. CDR1 is GTSNPN and CDR2 is SVGIG in the germline V gene (reference sequence).

V is TRBV29-1 and J is TRBJ1-2, with D maybe TRBD1 (6 bases). V lost 0 bases and J lost 4, with 9 bases in between. Germline V CDR1 and CDR2: SQVTM, ANQGSEA. This CDR3 is built from 13 residues. This CDR3 is CSVEDGGVYGYTF. CDR3 DNA: TGCAGCGTTGAAGATGGGGGCGTCTATGGCTACACCTTC.

This clone was counted between two and nine times. This sequence joins TRBV6-6 and TRBJ1-1; TRBD1 aligns across 9 bases. CDR3 length: 14 residues. The germline V gene encodes CDR1 MNHNY and CDR2 SVGAGI (reference sequence). After removal of 6 bases from V and 1 base from J, the junction contained 3 bases not matched to a gene. CDR3 in DNA: TGTGCCAGCAGGTGGACAGGGGCGAACACTGAAGCTTTCTTT. It yields the protein CASRWTGANTEAFF.

The chain recombines TRBV5-1 with TRBJ2-4; 8 positions agree with TRBD1. Unmatched junction bases numbered 6, after V lost 3 bases and J lost 1 base. Germline V gives CDR1 SGHRS, CDR2 YFSETQ. The CDR3 sequence is 16 residues long. The CDR3 spells CASSSGQGGAKNIQYF. CDR3 in DNA: TGCGCCAGCAGCTCCGGACAGGGCGGGGCCAAAAACATTCAGTACTTC.

V gene TRBV30 combines with J gene TRBJ2-1; TRBD2 aligns across 15 bases. This CDR3 comprises 18 residues. The germline gives CDR1 GTSNPN, CDR2 SVGIG (reference sequence). The junction had 16 bases not matched to a gene; V was cut back by 3 bases and J by 10 bases. CDR3 in DNA: TGTGCCTGGAGCCCAGGGGGACTAGCGGGAGGTCTCTTGAAAGAGCAGTTCTTC. Its protein product is CAWSPGGLAGGLLKEQFF.

This chain uses TRBV6-5 with TRBJ2-2; D may be TRBD1 (6 bases). The germline V gene encodes CDR1 MNHEY and CDR2 SVGAGI. The V and J ends lost 9 bases and 2 bases respectively, with 10 bases between them. This CDR3 has 13 residues. The CDR3 sequence: CASRDTNTGELFF. The DNA of the CDR3 is TGTGCCAGTCGGGACACAAACACCGGGGAGCTGTTTTTT.

The chain combines TRBV6-5 with TRBJ1-3; D unresolved. The CDR3 has 12 amino acids. The V end lost 8 bases, the J end lost 7 bases, and 12 bases lay between the germline ends. CDR1 MNHEY and CDR2 SVGAGI come from the germline V gene. This chain's CDR3 is CASGGPRNTIYF. The CDR3 DNA reads TGTGCCAGCGGAGGCCCCCGGAACACCATATATTTT.

V and J are TRBV4-1 and TRBJ1-2; D is undetermined. Germline lookup yields CDR1 MGHRA and CDR2 YSYEKL. V lost 1 base, J lost 4 bases, and 13 bases lay in between. This CDR3 has 15 amino acids. The CDR3 reads CASSQVSAVGYGYTF. For the CDR3, the DNA is TGCGCCAGCAGCCAAGTAAGCGCCGTTGGCTATGGCTACACCTTC.

This clone was picked up a small number of times. The V gene is TRBV4-2, the J gene TRBJ2-1; perhaps TRBD2 as D (5 bases). V lost 8 bases, J lost 8 bases, and 13 bases lay in between. CDR3 length equals 12 residues. CDR1 LGHNA and CDR2 YNFKEQ come from the germline V gene. CDR3 region: CASLGLEDEQFF. Here the CDR3 DNA reads TGTGCCAGCTTGGGTCTGGAGGATGAGCAGTTCTTC.

The V gene is TRBV5-6, the J gene TRBJ1-5; D remains unclear. This CDR3 has 14 amino acids. Trimming pared 4 bases from V and 5 bases from J, leaving 13 bases between. Germline V gene data show CDR1 as SGHDT and CDR2 as YYEEEE. CDR3 protein: CASSPGHTHQPQHF. The CDR3 bases are TGTGCCAGCAGCCCAGGCCATACTCATCAGCCCCAGCATTTT.

This clone was seen more than once but under ten times. In nucleotides, the CDR3 is TGTGCCAGCAGCCCCCGGACAGTAACTTCGAGAGGGGAGCTGTTTTTT. Translation: CASSPRTVTSRGELFF. V usage is TRBV11-3 and J usage is TRBJ2-2, with D possibly being TRBD1 (6 bases). Germline CDR1 SGHNT, CDR2 YENEEA. The CDR3 has 16 residues. With 5 bases removed from V and 8 bases from J, the gap between germline ends came to 21 bases.

Many counts were recorded for this clone. The rearrangement links TRBV9 to TRBJ1-1; TRBD1 might be the D (5 bases). The V and J ends lost 6 bases and 5 bases respectively, with 17 bases between them. This CDR3 spans 14 amino acids. Germline V gives CDR1 SGDLS, CDR2 YYNGEE. The CDR3 region is CASTPGGDWTEAFF. The CDR3 DNA follows: TGTGCCAGCACGCCCGGAGGGGATTGGACTGAAGCTTTCTTT.

The genes are TRBV28 and TRBJ1-1; 7 positions agree with TRBD1. The length of the CDR3 is 12 residues. Germline lookup yields CDR1 MDHEN and CDR2 SYDVKM. The V and J ends lost 5 bases and 8 bases, in that order; junction bases with no gene match: 5. The CDR3 DNA reads TGTGCCAGCAGTCAAGGGACAGCCGAAGCTTTCTTT. It is translated as CASSQGTAEAFF.

This chain joins TRBV9 and TRBJ2-3; no definite D call. The CDR3 is 14 amino acids. V was clipped by 4 bases and J by 6 bases, with 15 bases between them. Germline loops: CDR1 SGDLS, CDR2 YYNGEE. Here the CDR3 DNA reads TGTGCCAGCAGCTTAACCCGCCTCGGGGATACGCAGTATTTT. Encoded protein: CASSLTRLGDTQYF.

V gene TRBV5-4 combines with J gene TRBJ2-3; TRBD2 agrees at 8 bases. Germline loops: CDR1 SGHNT, CDR2 YYREEE (reference sequence). This CDR3 comprises 15 residues. Trimming removed 4 bases from V and 6 bases from J; junction bases left unmatched: 10. The CDR3 nucleotides are TGTGCCAGCAGCCCCGGACTAGCTGGCTCGGATACGCAGTATTTT. This translates into CASSPGLAGSDTQYF. Variable domain in full (rest from reference TRBV5-4 and TRBJ2-3): ETGVTQSPTHLIKTRGQQVTLRCSSQSGHNTVSWYQQALGQGPQFIFQYYREEENGRGNFPPRFSGLQFPNYSSELNVNALELDDSALYLCASSPGLAGSDTQYFGPGTRLTVL.

This clone was counted a few times. The rearrangement joins TRBV2 to TRBJ2-1; D ambiguous. CDR1 and CDR2 (germline): SNHLY, FYNNEI. CDR3 length: 11 residues. Trimming cost V 7 bases and J 4 bases, with 5 bases left between them. The CDR3 region has the DNA TGTGCCAGCACTACGTACAATGAGCAGTTCTTC. This codes for CASTTYNEQFF.